One sample yielded the 30 T cell receptor beta chains listed below, sequenced in a study of blood T cell repertoires in COVID-19. Some clones are missing from TCRdb's copy, which holds only in-frame ones; the method was immunoSEQ multiplex PCR. In the table there are 30,000 to 50,000 clones, 85% to 90% of which are singletons. Sequences were obtained from peripheral blood. These receptors were obtained from a middle-aged man with active or convalescent COVID-19.

This clone appeared a single time. The V call is TRBV15, the J call TRBJ2-1; TRBD2 agrees at 9 bases. There are 16 residues in the CDR3. CDR1 LNHNV and CDR2 YYDKDF come from the germline V gene (reference sequence). V shed 5 bases, J shed 4 bases, and the junction held 9 bases outside the gene matches. The CDR3 sequence is CATSPRGRGGYNEQFF. CDR3 bases: TGTGCCACCAGCCCCCGGGGGCGGGGGGGTTACAATGAGCAGTTCTTC.

The chain couples TRBV9 to TRBJ1-6; tentatively, D is TRBD1 (5 bases). The V end was cut by 5 bases, the J end by 13 bases, with 16 bases between. This CDR3 contains 13 residues. CDR1 is SGDLS, CDR2 YYNGEE, per germline. The CDR3 region is CASRAGESWPLHF. As DNA, the CDR3 is TGTGCCAGCAGGGCGGGGGAATCTTGGCCCCTCCACTTT.

Points on this clone: Its ends do not fully match the called genes, so a read error is possible. The rearrangement joins TRBV2 to TRBJ1-2, with a weak D call TRBD1 (5 bases). The germline CDR1 and CDR2 sequences are SNHLY and FYNNEI. The CDR3 is made up of 15 amino acids. The CDR3 is CTSSEARGVADRYTF. The CDR3 nucleotides are TGTACCAGCAGTGAAGCGCGGGGGGTTGCGGACCGCTACACCTTC.

V gene TRBV2 combines with J gene TRBJ2-5, with 11 positions matching TRBD2. CDR3 length equals 14 residues. The ends lost 4 bases at V and 5 bases at J; junction bases unmatched: 3. The germline V gene has CDR1 SNHLY and CDR2 FYNNEI. The chain's CDR3 is CASSGLAGRETQYF. CDR3 sequence (DNA): TGTGCCAGCAGTGGACTAGCGGGGAGGGAGACCCAGTACTTC.

The chain recombines TRBV9 with TRBJ1-1, with D unclear. V lost 4 bases to trimming and J lost 4 bases, with 20 bases between them. This CDR3 region has 16 residues. CDR1 is SGDLS and CDR2 is YYNGEE in the germline V gene. This chain's CDR3 is CASSPRVSALGTEAFF. In nucleotides, the CDR3 is TGTGCCAGCAGCCCCCGGGTCAGCGCCTTGGGCACTGAAGCTTTCTTT.

The chain uses TRBV6-6 and TRBJ1-2; 11 bases are a match to TRBD1. Trimming cost V 5 bases and J 1 base; bases outside gene matches: 3. Per germline, CDR1 MNHNY and CDR2 SVGAGI (reference sequence). The CDR3 runs to 15 residues. The CDR3: CASSTGTGGNYGYTF. The DNA for the CDR3 is TGTGCCAGCAGTACCGGGACAGGGGGTAACTATGGCTACACCTTC.

The sample holds one count of this clone. The V gene is TRBV19, the J gene TRBJ1-5, with TRBD1 identical over 7 bases. Per the germline V gene, CDR1 is LNHDA and CDR2 is SQIVND (reference sequence). The CDR3 sequence is 14 residues long. V trimming: 6 bases; J trimming: 6 bases; junction bases outside the gene matches: 8. Here the CDR3 DNA reads TGTGCCAGTAGAACCGACAGGGTGGGTCAGCCCCAGCATTTT. This sequence encodes CASRTDRVGQPQHF.

A few counts support this clone. The chain uses TRBV3-1 (or the pseudogene TRBV3-2) and TRBJ2-1, with 9 bases matching TRBD2. Germline V lookup: CDR1 LGHDT, CDR2 YNNKEL (reference sequence). V shed 0 bases, J shed 6 bases, and the junction held 6 bases outside the gene matches. There are 16 residues in the CDR3. CDR3 in amino acids: CASSQDLGGGGNEQFF. The CDR3 coding sequence is TGTGCCAGCAGCCAAGATCTAGGCGGGGGGGGCAATGAGCAGTTCTTC.

The chain recombines TRBV6-4 with TRBJ1-3; D gene ambiguous. From germline, CDR1 is MRHNA and CDR2 SNTAGT. V was shortened by 5 bases and J by 0 bases, with 17 bases between the two germline ends. The CDR3 runs to 17 residues. As DNA, the CDR3 is TGTGCCAGCAGTAAAGAGCCCGGGAAATTCTCTGGAAACACCATATATTTT. This codes for CASSKEPGKFSGNTIYF.

The V gene is TRBV24-1, the J gene TRBJ1-2; 7 nucleotides match TRBD1. Germline CDR1 KGHDR, CDR2 SFDVKD. J lost 2 bases, V lost 3 bases, and 5 bases had no gene match. This CDR3 region has 15 residues. CDR3 coding DNA: TGTGCCACCAGTGATCCTCAGACAGGGAACTATGGCTACACCTTC. Its protein is CATSDPQTGNYGYTF.

The chain joins TRBV9 to TRBJ2-7; 9 positions match TRBD1. V gave up 3 bases and J gave up 2 bases; unmatched junction bases: 3. Per the germline V gene, CDR1 is SGDLS and CDR2 is YYNGEE. The CDR3 totals 14 residues. This chain's CDR3 is CASSGDRGAYEQYF. CDR3 bases: TGTGCCAGCAGCGGAGACAGGGGGGCCTACGAGCAGTACTTC.

The V call is TRBV3-1 (or the pseudogene TRBV3-2), the J call TRBJ2-1; D possibly corresponds to TRBD1 (6 bases). The CDR3 consists of 12 residues. V shed 5 bases and J shed 9 bases, with 11 bases lying between them. Germline V CDR1 and CDR2: LGHDT, YNNKEL (reference sequence). CDR3 in DNA: TGTGCCAGCAGCTCAGGGGTTAGTGAGCAGTTCTTC. Its translation: CASSSGVSEQFF.

The rearrangement uses TRBV14 and TRBJ2-1; 8 bases line up with TRBD2. The CDR3 has 15 residues. In germline, CDR1 is SGHDN, CDR2 FVKESK. The V gene end was trimmed by 2 bases and the J gene end by 3 bases; junction bases not matched to a gene: 3. CDR3: CASSQYAGGYNEQFF. The CDR3 DNA sequence: TGTGCCAGCAGCCAATACGCGGGGGGCTACAATGAGCAGTTCTTC.

The chain carries TRBV5-1 and TRBJ1-4, with TRBD1 as a possible D gene (5 bases). The germline CDR1 and CDR2 sequences are SGHRS and YFSETQ. With 1 base removed from V and 4 bases from J, the gap between germline ends came to 8 bases. The CDR3 is 14 residues long. The CDR3 spells CASSLQGLNEKLFF. Written as DNA, the CDR3 is TGCGCCAGCAGCTTGCAGGGCCTTAATGAAAAACTGTTTTTT.

V is TRBV30 and J is TRBJ2-1, with TRBD2 as a possible D gene (6 bases). Germline V CDR1 and CDR2: GTSNPN, SVGIG (reference sequence). The CDR3 length is 14 residues. Trimming shortened V by 2 bases and J by 5 bases, and 13 bases separated the two germline ends. The CDR3 DNA follows: TGTGCCTGGAGTCCGTCTAGCGTCCACAATGAGCAGTTCTTC. Its translation: CAWSPSSVHNEQFF.

The genes are TRBV28 and TRBJ1-6; D may be TRBD1 (5 bases). The V end lost 2 bases, the J end lost 13 bases, and 9 bases lay between the germline ends. There are 12 residues in the CDR3. The germline gives CDR1 MDHEN, CDR2 SYDVKM. This CDR3 is CASSLGGAPLHF. The CDR3 DNA reads TGTGCCAGCAGTTTAGGTGGGGCCCCCCTCCACTTT. The complete variable domain, with remaining parts taken from reference TRBV28 and TRBJ1-6, reads DVKVTQSSRYLVKRTGEKVFLECVQDMDHENMFWYRQDPGLGLRLIYFSYDVKMKEKGDIPEGYSVSREKKERFSLILESASTNQTSMYLCASSLGGAPLHFGNGTRLTVT.

The chain uses TRBV28 and TRBJ2-7; 9 bases align to TRBD2. Per the germline V gene, CDR1 is MDHEN and CDR2 is SYDVKM. The CDR3 has 17 amino acids. The ends lost 4 bases at V and 0 bases at J; junction bases unmatched: 10. As DNA, the CDR3 is TGTGCCAGCAGTTCCCAGGGGCGGGAGGGTTTCTCCTACGAGCAGTACTTC. This codes for CASSSQGREGFSYEQYF.

The chain couples TRBV4-2 to TRBJ2-3; D gene uncertain. This CDR3 has 15 amino acids. Trimming cost V 1 base and J 0 bases, with 8 bases left between them. Per germline, CDR1 LGHNA and CDR2 YNFKEQ. The CDR3 sequence is CASSQVTPSTDTQYF. As DNA, the CDR3 is TGTGCCAGCAGCCAAGTCACACCTAGCACAGATACGCAGTATTTT.

This sequence joins TRBV7-6 and TRBJ1-2; TRBD1 matches 7 bases. The CDR3 is 15 residues long. Trimming took 1 base from V and 4 from J; bases not matched to a gene: 6. Germline lookup yields CDR1 SGHVS and CDR2 FNYEAQ. CDR3 DNA: TGTGCCAGCAGCTTAGATACAGGGGTTAGCTATGGCTACACCTTC. Encoded protein: CASSLDTGVSYGYTF.

The chain combines TRBV7-2 with TRBJ2-3; D unclear. Between the trimmed V and J ends, which lost 1 base and 2 bases, there was a span of 7 bases. Germline V lookup: CDR1 SGHTA, CDR2 FQGNSA. The CDR3 is 14 residues long. This chain's CDR3 is CASSLGQYTDTQYF. In DNA form, the CDR3 reads TGTGCCAGCAGCTTAGGGCAGTACACAGATACGCAGTATTTT.

V usage is TRBV5-6 and J usage is TRBJ2-2, with a tentative D call TRBD1 (6 bases). Germline values: CDR1 SGHDT, CDR2 YYEEEE. V lost 3 bases and J 1 base, leaving 16 bases between the germline ends. The length of the CDR3 is 17 residues. CDR3 DNA: TGTGCCAGCAGCTGGGACCACGGGACACAGAACACCGGGGAGCTGTTTTTT. Encoded protein: CASSWDHGTQNTGELFF.

CDR3 DNA sequence: TGTGCCAGCAGCTTAACATCAGGCAGCTCTGGAAACACCATATATTTT. Translated: CASSLTSGSSGNTIYF. The chain is built from TRBV7-9 and TRBJ1-3; no clear D. V was cut by 2 bases and J by 0 bases, with 11 bases left in between. The germline V gene encodes CDR1 SEHNR and CDR2 FQNEAQ (reference sequence). The CDR3 totals 16 residues.

The chain recombines TRBV5-1 with TRBJ2-5; D may be TRBD1 (5 bases). The germline V gene has CDR1 SGHRS and CDR2 YFSETQ. The ends were cut back, 6 bases at V and 5 bases at J, with 14 bases in the middle. The CDR3 length is 13 residues. The CDR3 sequence: CASNPQGAETQYF. CDR3 coding DNA: TGCGCCAGCAACCCCCAGGGTGCGGAGACCCAGTACTTC.

The gene calls are TRBV19 and TRBJ1-2; a possible D gene is TRBD1 (5 bases). The V end was cut by 0 bases, the J end by 14 bases, with 19 bases between. This CDR3 has 14 residues. Per the germline V gene, CDR1 is LNHDA and CDR2 is SQIVND (reference sequence). CDR3 protein: CASSIDSSRAGWTF. The CDR3 DNA sequence: TGTGCCAGTAGTATAGATAGTTCCAGGGCTGGATGGACCTTC.

This sequence joins TRBV7-2 and TRBJ2-7, with 9 bases matching TRBD2. V trimming: 2 bases; J trimming: 2 bases; junction bases outside the gene matches: 7. Germline V CDR1 and CDR2: SGHTA, FQGNSA. This CDR3 contains 16 residues. The CDR3 spells CASSLSSGRIPYEQYF. Written as DNA, the CDR3 is TGTGCCAGCAGCTTAAGTAGCGGGAGAATTCCCTACGAGCAGTACTTC.

The CDR3 here is CASSFGTGEETQYF. The CDR3 bases are TGTGCCAGCAGTTTTGGGACAGGGGAAGAGACCCAGTACTTC. The chain uses TRBV28 and TRBJ2-5; 10 bases map to TRBD1. Germline V gene sequence: CDR1 MDHEN, CDR2 SYDVKM. There are 14 residues in the CDR3. V was clipped by 3 bases and J by 3 bases; unmatched bases: 1.

The rearrangement uses TRBV9 and TRBJ1-5, with D unresolved. This CDR3 spans 13 amino acids. V was clipped by 2 bases and J by 6 bases, with 9 bases between them. Per germline, CDR1 SGDLS and CDR2 YYNGEE. The CDR3 protein is CASSVSGSQPQHF. In nucleotides, the CDR3 is TGTGCCAGCAGCGTCTCGGGGAGTCAGCCCCAGCATTTT.

V and J are TRBV2 and TRBJ2-2, with 8 bases matching TRBD2. The CDR3 totals 15 residues. Trimming at V came to 7 bases and at J to 4 bases, leaving 8 bases not matched to a gene. Germline assignment: CDR1 SNHLY and CDR2 FYNNEI. CDR3 coding DNA: TGTGCCAGCATCCAAGCGGGAGCTTCCACCGGGGAGCTGTTTTTT. Its protein product is CASIQAGASTGELFF.

The CDR3 DNA follows: TGTGCCAGCAGTTACTCGAAAGGGAGGGTTCGGGAGACCCAGTACTTC. Protein: CASSYSKGRVRETQYF. This sequence joins TRBV6-5 and TRBJ2-5, with 7 bases that match TRBD2. The CDR3 consists of 16 residues. The junction had 9 bases not matched to a gene; V was cut back by 0 bases and J by 5 bases. Germline V CDR1 and CDR2: MNHEY, SVGAGI.

A few counts support this clone. V usage is TRBV27 and J usage is TRBJ1-6, with D unclear. Looked up from germline, CDR1 is MNHEY and CDR2 is SMNVEV (reference sequence). CDR3 length equals 12 residues. Trimming cost V 3 bases and J 7 bases, with 4 bases left between them. CDR3 sequence reads: CASSFANSPLHF. The CDR3 DNA follows: TGTGCCAGCAGTTTCGCGAATTCACCCCTCCACTTT.